This T cell receptor (beta chain) was sequenced for a study of molecular identifiers for immune sequencing clone quantification. Notes on this clonotype: Possible read error: a much larger clone is one base away.

TCRdb re-called the PCR reads with MiXCR, one entry per CDR3 protein. Of some 650,000 distinct CDR3 sequences in the sample, 15% to 20% were seen once. Germline values: CDR1 DFQATT, CDR2 SNEGSKA (reference sequence). The CDR3 sequence is 13 residues long. Sequencing was carried out using naive CD8+ T cells from blood, with Jurkat cell RNA spiked in. Documented subset: FACS-sorted CD8+CD4-CCR7+CD45RA+ naive T cells. The V gene is TRBV20-1, the J gene TRBJ1-5; 7 positions agree with TRBD1. The source is a human donor in good health. Some libraries in this study had Jurkat cell RNA spiked in. DNA of the CDR3: TGCAGTCTCAGGGGGGGCGGGGATCAGCCCCGGCATTTT. Its protein is CSLRGGGDQPRHF.